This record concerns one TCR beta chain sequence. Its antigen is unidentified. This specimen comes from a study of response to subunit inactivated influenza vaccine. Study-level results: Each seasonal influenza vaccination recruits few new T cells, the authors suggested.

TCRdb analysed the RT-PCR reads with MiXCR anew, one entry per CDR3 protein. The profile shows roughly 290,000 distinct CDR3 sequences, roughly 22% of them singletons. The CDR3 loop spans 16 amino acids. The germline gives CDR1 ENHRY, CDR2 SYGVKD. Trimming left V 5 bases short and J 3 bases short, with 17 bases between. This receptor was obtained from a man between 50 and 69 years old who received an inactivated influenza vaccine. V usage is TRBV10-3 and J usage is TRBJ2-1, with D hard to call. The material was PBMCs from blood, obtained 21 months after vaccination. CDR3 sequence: CAISLGRTANYNEQFF. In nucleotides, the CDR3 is TGTGCCATCAGTCTGGGTCGGACGGCCAACTACAATGAGCAGTTCTTC.